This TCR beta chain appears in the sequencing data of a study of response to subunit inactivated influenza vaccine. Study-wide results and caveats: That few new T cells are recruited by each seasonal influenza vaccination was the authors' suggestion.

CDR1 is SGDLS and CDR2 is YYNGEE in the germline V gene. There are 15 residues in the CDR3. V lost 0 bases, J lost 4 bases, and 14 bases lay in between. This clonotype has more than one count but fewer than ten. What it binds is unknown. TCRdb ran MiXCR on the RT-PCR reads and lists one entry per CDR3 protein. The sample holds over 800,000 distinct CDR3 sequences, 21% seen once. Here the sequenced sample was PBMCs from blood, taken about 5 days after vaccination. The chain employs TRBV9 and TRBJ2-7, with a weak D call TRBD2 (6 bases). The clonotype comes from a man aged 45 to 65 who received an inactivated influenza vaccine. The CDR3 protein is CASSVEWDSKYEQYF. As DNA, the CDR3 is TGTGCCAGCAGCGTAGAGTGGGACTCGAAATACGAGCAGTACTTC.